The clone carrying this T cell receptor (beta chain) has just one count. This record belongs to a study of blood T cell repertoires in COVID-19. The study drew participants aged about 18 to 90 years from under 30 US areas. This CDR3 comprises 16 residues. From germline, CDR1 is SGHTA and CDR2 FQGNSA. V lost 6 bases and J lost 2; bases outside the gene matches: 8. Libraries were prepared by immunoSEQ multiplex PCR; TCRdb keeps only in-frame clonotypes and omits some of them. The table has roughly 150,000 clones, around four fifths seen once. Sequences were obtained from PBMCs or T cells enriched from blood (not recorded which). The TCR originated in a man aged 65-85 years who had been exposed to COVID-19. The chain joins TRBV7-2 to TRBJ1-2, with TRBD1 identical over 11 bases. In nucleotides, the CDR3 is TGTGCCAGCAGTCTTGCCGGGACAGGGGGAAACTATGGCTACACCTTC. Protein sequence: CASSLAGTGGNYGYTF.